These 20 T cell receptor beta chains were all obtained from the same sample, sequenced in a study of PD-1 blockade in classical Hodgkin lymphoma. Each patient's relapse followed autologous stem cell transplantation, and brentuximab vedotin exposure varied. Measured with immunoSEQ multiplex PCR; TCRdb has only the in-frame clones, and not every one. There are about 100,000 clones in the sample; around 88% occur only once, and under 8% lies in the top ten. The sample in question was peripheral blood mononuclear cells (PBMCs), obtained before the second cycle of nivolumab. These receptor sequences come from a human donor with classical Hodgkin lymphoma.

The sample holds a few counts of this clone. The CDR3 sequence: CASSLTSGGSREETQYF. Here the CDR3 DNA reads TGTGCCAGCAGTTTGACTAGCGGGGGGTCTCGGGAAGAGACCCAGTACTTC. The chain is built from TRBV7-7 and TRBJ2-5; TRBD2 agrees at 13 bases. Germline loops: CDR1 SSHAT, CDR2 FNYEAQ (reference sequence). The CDR3 has 17 amino acids. Trimming removed 6 bases from V and 3 bases from J; junction bases left unmatched: 10.

This chain joins TRBV4-3 and TRBJ2-7; D gene unclear. The CDR3 has 15 amino acids. In germline, CDR1 is LGHNA, CDR2 YSLEER. V lost 4 bases, J lost 0 bases, and 13 bases lay in between. Here the CDR3 DNA reads TGCGCCAGCAGCCCGGCACCCGCGATCTCCTACGAGCAGTACTTC. This translates into CASSPAPAISYEQYF.

This chain connects TRBV7-2 to TRBJ2-5; weak D call: TRBD1 (6 bases). The germline V gene encodes CDR1 SGHTA and CDR2 FQGNSA. The CDR3 consists of 13 residues. V was clipped by 3 bases and J by 5 bases, with 10 bases between them. The CDR3 reads CASSFHRVETQYF. CDR3 nucleotides: TGTGCCAGCAGCTTTCACAGGGTCGAGACCCAGTACTTC.

The chain uses TRBV6-4 and TRBJ1-6; D remains unclear. Germline V gene sequence: CDR1 MRHNA, CDR2 SNTAGT. The CDR3 runs 13 residues. V was trimmed by 6 bases and J by 9 bases, leaving 12 bases between them. DNA for the CDR3: TGTGCCAGCAGCTTTGGCTCGTTTTCACCCCTCCACTTT. The encoded protein is CASSFGSFSPLHF.

This chain's CDR3 is CASSLHSTYNEQFF. The CDR3 DNA is TGTGCCAGCAGTCTCCACAGTACCTACAATGAGCAGTTCTTC. The chain recombines TRBV28 with TRBJ2-1; D remains unclear. CDR3 size: 14 residues. Germline CDR1 is MDHEN and CDR2 is SYDVKM. V was clipped by 5 bases and J by 2 bases, with 10 bases between them.

This rearrangement joins TRBV7-2 to TRBJ2-7; 10 bases align to TRBD2. The V segment lost 3 bases and the J segment 0 bases; nucleotides outside the gene matches: 5. The CDR3 is 16 residues long. CDR1 is SGHTA, CDR2 FQGNSA, per germline. Here the CDR3 reads CASSFTSGVDSYEQYF. CDR3 bases: TGTGCCAGCAGCTTTACTAGCGGGGTGGACTCCTACGAGCAGTACTTC.

This chain uses TRBV10-2 with TRBJ1-1; D unresolved. V dropped 8 bases and J dropped 0 bases, with 4 bases sitting between them. This CDR3 spans 11 amino acids. Germline CDR1 is WSHSY and CDR2 is SAAADI. CDR3: CASWLNTEAFF. The CDR3 DNA follows: TGCGCCAGCTGGCTGAACACTGAAGCTTTCTTT.

The chain joins TRBV9 to TRBJ1-4, with D unresolved. Germline V gene lookup returns CDR1 SGDLS and CDR2 YYNGEE. V was pared by 6 bases and J by 11 bases, with 8 bases between. The CDR3 contains 10 residues. CDR3 in DNA: TGTGCCAGCACCCACGTTAAACTGTTTTTT. Encoded protein: CASTHVKLFF.

The chain recombines TRBV6-6 with TRBJ1-6, with TRBD1 matching over 9 bases. The germline CDR1 and CDR2 sequences are MNHNY and SVGAGI (reference sequence). The CDR3 spans 16 residues. With 5 bases clipped from V and 8 bases from J, the junction kept 10 bases outside the gene matches. Written as DNA, the CDR3 is TGTGCCAGCAGTCCCTATGGACAGGGGAGCCATTCACCCCTCCACTTT. Protein product: CASSPYGQGSHSPLHF.

In its sample, this clone was seen a few times. This rearrangement joins TRBV11-3 to TRBJ2-1, with a possible D match to TRBD2 (5 bases). Trimming removed 2 bases from V and 2 bases from J, with 10 bases in between. The CDR3 extends over 15 amino acids. In germline, CDR1 is SGHNT, CDR2 YENEEA. In DNA, the CDR3 is TGTGCCAGCAGCTTAAGCGGAGAGACCTACAATGAGCAGTTCTTC. Its protein product is CASSLSGETYNEQFF.

The chain combines TRBV5-5 with TRBJ2-2; 7 positions agree with TRBD2. This CDR3 comprises 14 residues. Trimming took 5 bases from V and 1 from J; bases not matched to a gene: 2. Germline V lookup: CDR1 SGHKS, CDR2 YYEKEE (reference sequence). The CDR3 loop reads CASRAGLNTGELFF. The CDR3 nucleotides are TGTGCCAGCAGAGCGGGGCTGAACACCGGGGAGCTGTTTTTT.

The chain is built from TRBV9 and TRBJ2-1; D assignment may be TRBD1 or TRBD2 (6 bases each). Trimming left V 0 bases short and J 3 bases short, with 16 bases between. This CDR3 region has 17 residues. In germline, CDR1 is SGDLS, CDR2 YYNGEE. The CDR3 protein is CASSVATGAGIYNEQFF. The CDR3 DNA sequence: TGTGCCAGCAGCGTAGCTACGGGGGCGGGGATCTACAATGAGCAGTTCTTC.

The count of this clone is one. This sequence joins TRBV5-6 and TRBJ2-1; D is unclear. The CDR3 is 16 amino acids. CDR1 and CDR2 from the germline V gene are SGHDT and YYEEEE. The V end was cut by 1 base, the J end by 5 bases, with 16 bases between. In DNA, the CDR3 is TGTGCCAGCAGCTTGTTCCTCTGGGCCCAGAACAATGAGCAGTTCTTC. Translating it yields CASSLFLWAQNNEQFF.

The chain joins TRBV11-3 to TRBJ2-3; no clear D. The germline V gene has CDR1 SGHNT and CDR2 YENEEA. This CDR3 is built from 14 residues. Between the trimmed V and J ends, which lost 5 bases and 0 bases, there was a span of 9 bases. Written as DNA, the CDR3 is TGTGCCAGCAGCCCAGGACGGAGCACAGATACGCAGTATTTT. Translating it yields CASSPGRSTDTQYF.

V usage is TRBV5-1 and J usage is TRBJ2-5; TRBD1 or TRBD2 may be the D gene (5 bases each). The CDR3 runs 14 residues. The V end was cut by 4 bases, the J end by 2 bases, with 12 bases between. Looked up from germline, CDR1 is SGHRS and CDR2 is YFSETQ. Here the CDR3 reads CASSPWDVQETQYF. The CDR3 DNA reads TGCGCCAGCAGCCCTTGGGACGTTCAAGAGACCCAGTACTTC.

Comment on this clone: Since a much larger clone is just one base distant, this may be a read error. The chain uses TRBV9 and TRBJ2-5; the match to TRBD2 covers 10 bases. Germline V gene data show CDR1 as SGDLS and CDR2 as YYNGEE. J lost 0 bases, V lost 5 bases, and 13 bases had no gene match. The CDR3 is 18 amino acids. CDR3 nucleotide sequence: TGTGCCAGCAGTGCAGGGATTAGCGGGGGGCAGTACCAAGAGACCCAGTACTTC. Encoded protein: CASSAGISGGQYQETQYF.

CDR3: CASSLETGGATQYF. The CDR3 DNA follows: TGTGCCAGCAGCTTGGAGACAGGGGGGGCGACCCAGTACTTC. V gene TRBV5-4 combines with J gene TRBJ2-5, with TRBD1 matching over 9 bases. Trimming cost V 0 bases and J 7 bases; bases outside gene matches: 4. CDR1 is SGHNT, CDR2 YYREEE, per germline (reference sequence). The CDR3 covers 14 residues.

The chain links TRBV28 to TRBJ2-5; maybe TRBD2 (5 bases). The ends were cut back, 7 bases at V and 4 bases at J, with 13 bases in the middle. Germline V gives CDR1 MDHEN, CDR2 SYDVKM. The CDR3 sequence is 13 residues long. The CDR3 reads CASKRPEGETQYF. For the CDR3, the DNA is TGTGCCAGCAAGCGGCCCGAAGGAGAGACCCAGTACTTC.

V is TRBV7-8 and J is TRBJ2-5; unclear D gene. The V end was cut by 1 base, the J end by 3 bases, with 6 bases between. CDR3 size: 13 residues. Per germline, CDR1 SGHVS and CDR2 FQNEAQ. CDR3 coding DNA: TGTGCCAGCAGCTTAGGACCGGAAGAGACCCAGTACTTC. Amino acids: CASSLGPEETQYF.

The gene calls are TRBV27 and TRBJ1-2; perhaps TRBD1 as D (5 bases). The CDR3 sequence is 16 residues long. The V gene lost 0 bases and the J gene lost 4 bases, with 15 bases spanning the gap. Per germline, CDR1 MNHEY and CDR2 SMNVEV (reference sequence). CDR3 DNA sequence: TGTGCCAGCAGTTTATCGACAGCCATGGCCATCTATGGCTACACCTTC. Its translation is CASSLSTAMAIYGYTF.